The 12 T cell receptor beta chains below all came from one sample that was sequenced in a study of blood T cell repertoires in COVID-19. Data came from immunoSEQ multiplex PCR; TCRdb stores just in-frame clones and leaves some out. Altogether some 64,000 clones are present, around 65% being singletons, with the ten largest covering over 50%. Sequences were obtained from PBMCs or T cells enriched from blood (not recorded which). These receptors were collected from a woman aged 55 to 70 who had been exposed to COVID-19.

The V call is TRBV19, the J call TRBJ1-4; 8 bases line up with TRBD1. V shed 7 bases and J 8 bases; nucleotides not matched to a gene: 12. The CDR3 is 15 residues long. Per germline, CDR1 LNHDA and CDR2 SQIVND (reference sequence). The CDR3 sequence: CASTLSGTGGEKLFF. CDR3 in DNA: TGTGCCAGTACCCTATCCGGGACAGGCGGAGAAAAACTGTTTTTT.

This clone was counted only a few times. This chain connects TRBV12-3 or TRBV12-4 to TRBJ1-2; TRBD1 aligns across 9 bases. The CDR3 is 13 amino acids. Trimming cost V 6 bases and J 4 bases; bases outside gene matches: 3. CDR3 bases: TGTGCCAGCAGCCGGGACAGGGTCTATGGCTACACCTTC. It is translated as CASSRDRVYGYTF.

The chain joins TRBV7-9 to TRBJ1-5; 9 nucleotides match TRBD1. The germline V gene has CDR1 SEHNR and CDR2 FQNEAQ (reference sequence). The CDR3 totals 14 residues. V dropped 5 bases and J dropped 5; count of bases not matched to a gene: 4. The CDR3 spells CASSLGDRDQPQHF. The CDR3 region has the DNA TGTGCCAGCAGCCTTGGGGACAGGGATCAGCCCCAGCATTTT.

The chain joins TRBV2 to TRBJ2-7; 8 nucleotides line up with TRBD1. The CDR3 covers 16 residues. Germline trimming cut 1 base from V and 0 bases from J; bases unmatched to any gene: 5. Germline-derived CDR1 and CDR2 are SNHLY and FYNNEI. The CDR3: CASSEEVRGLSYEQYF. In nucleotides, the CDR3 is TGTGCCAGCAGTGAAGAGGTCAGGGGGCTCTCCTACGAGCAGTACTTC.

The rearrangement links TRBV4-3 to TRBJ2-1; D may be TRBD2 (6 bases). The CDR3 consists of 15 residues. The V and J ends lost 1 base and 7 bases respectively, with 14 bases between them. The germline V gene has CDR1 LGHNA and CDR2 YSLEER. The CDR3 coding sequence is TGCGCCAGCAGCCAAGGGGTTTCGGGGAGGAATGAGCAGTTCTTC. Translated: CASSQGVSGRNEQFF.

The chain carries TRBV28 and TRBJ1-1; perhaps TRBD1 as D (5 bases). Trimming removed 1 base from V and 11 bases from J, with 11 bases in between. Germline CDR1 is MDHEN and CDR2 is SYDVKM. The CDR3 covers 12 residues. CDR3 loop: CASSLLEGRAFF. Here the CDR3 DNA reads TGTGCCAGCAGTTTATTGGAGGGGCGGGCTTTCTTT.

This clone has only one observation. This sequence joins TRBV2 and TRBJ1-2, with a weak D call TRBD1 (5 bases). The germline CDR1 and CDR2 sequences are SNHLY and FYNNEI. Trimming pared 4 bases from V and 4 bases from J, leaving 10 bases between. The CDR3 sequence is 13 residues long. Here the CDR3 reads CASSGQGGYGYTF. As DNA, the CDR3 is TGTGCCAGCAGTGGTCAGGGTGGCTATGGCTACACCTTC.

The genes are TRBV29-1 and TRBJ2-7, with a weak D call TRBD2 (5 bases). The V end lost 4 bases, the J end lost 7 bases, and 14 bases lay between the germline ends. From germline, CDR1 is SQVTM and CDR2 ANQGSEA. The CDR3 has 12 amino acids. The CDR3, as DNA: TGCAGCGTTGCGTGGCGGGCAGTGGAGCAGTACTTC. Its protein is CSVAWRAVEQYF.

The V gene is TRBV20-1, the J gene TRBJ2-1; 12 bases agree with TRBD2. V was pared by 3 bases and J by 6 bases, with 6 bases of the junction left unmatched. The CDR3 spans 15 residues. The V gene's germline CDR1 is DFQATT and CDR2 SNEGSKA (reference sequence). This CDR3 is CSASPPSGRANEQFF. The CDR3 nucleotides read TGCAGTGCTAGTCCCCCTAGCGGGAGGGCCAATGAGCAGTTCTTC.

This chain joins TRBV19 and TRBJ2-1, with D perhaps matching TRBD1 (7 bases). In germline, CDR1 is LNHDA, CDR2 SQIVND (reference sequence). Trimming shortened V by 8 bases and J by 2 bases, and 19 bases separated the two germline ends. The CDR3 length is 16 residues. The DNA of the CDR3 is TGTGCCAGTGGCGCGGCGGGACAGTATACCTACAATGAGCAGTTCTTC. It specifies CASGAAGQYTYNEQFF.

The rearrangement links TRBV19 to TRBJ1-2, with 11 bases fitting TRBD1. The germline V gene encodes CDR1 LNHDA and CDR2 SQIVND (reference sequence). The CDR3 is 16 amino acids. V gave up 10 bases and J gave up 0 bases; unmatched junction bases: 10. The CDR3 loop is CATRDRGSSANYGYTF. In DNA, the CDR3 is TGTGCCACTCGGGACAGGGGGTCTTCAGCTAACTATGGCTACACCTTC.

The rearrangement uses TRBV6-1 and TRBJ2-3; a possible D gene is TRBD2 (6 bases). The CDR3 extends over 18 amino acids. V shed 2 bases and J shed 4 bases, with 22 bases lying between them. CDR1 is MNHNS and CDR2 is SASEGT in the germline V gene. The CDR3 sequence is CASSEWGLTGSRPDTQYF. The CDR3, as DNA: TGTGCCAGCAGTGAATGGGGACTTACCGGGAGTCGGCCAGATACGCAGTATTTT.